This TCR beta chain was sequenced during a study of beta chain features in type 1 diabetes. Whole-study context: There was similarity between patients and healthy donors in age, gender and cell yields.

On this clone: Antigen unknown.

Investigators reverse transcribed all isolated RNA, so they sequenced expressed TCRB transcripts. Sequenced by immunoSEQ multiplex PCR; TCRdb stores in-frame clones only, minus some. The data contain about 700,000 clones, around an eighth of them singletons. One heparinised draw, averaging around 120 mL, was taken per donor. Regarding the study as a whole: Resolution of whether HLA type affects TCRB rearrangement was not achieved here. In every one of the four CD4+ subsets, TCRB CDR3s were moderately but significantly shorter in Type 1 diabetes patients.

This CDR3 has 14 residues. In germline, CDR1 is SGHNT, CDR2 YYREEE (reference sequence). Deletions cut 1 base from V and 3 bases from J, with 8 bases between. The sample consisted of naive CD4+ T cells from blood. The receptor was derived from a man aged 18 to 29 with type 1 diabetes. The V and J genes are TRBV5-4 and TRBJ2-1; tentative D call: TRBD2 (5 bases). CDR3 protein: CASSLSGNYNEQFF. CDR3 nucleotides: TGTGCCAGCAGCTTGAGCGGTAACTACAATGAGCAGTTCTTC.